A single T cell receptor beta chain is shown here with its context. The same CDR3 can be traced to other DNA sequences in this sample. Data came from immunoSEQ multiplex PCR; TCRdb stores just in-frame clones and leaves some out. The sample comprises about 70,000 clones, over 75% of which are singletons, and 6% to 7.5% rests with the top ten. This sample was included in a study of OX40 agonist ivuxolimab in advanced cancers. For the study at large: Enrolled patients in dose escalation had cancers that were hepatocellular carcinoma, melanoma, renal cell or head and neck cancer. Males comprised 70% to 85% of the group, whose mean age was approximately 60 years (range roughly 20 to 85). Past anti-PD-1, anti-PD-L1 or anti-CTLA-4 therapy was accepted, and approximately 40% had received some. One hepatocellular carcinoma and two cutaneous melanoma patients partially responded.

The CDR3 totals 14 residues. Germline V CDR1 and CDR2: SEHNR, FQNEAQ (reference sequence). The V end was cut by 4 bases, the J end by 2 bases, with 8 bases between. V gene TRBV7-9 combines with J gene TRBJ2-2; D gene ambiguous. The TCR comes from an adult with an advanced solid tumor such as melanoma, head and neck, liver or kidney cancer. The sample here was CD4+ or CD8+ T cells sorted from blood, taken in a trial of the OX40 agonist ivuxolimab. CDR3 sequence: CASSSAFNTGELFF. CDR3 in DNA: TGTGCCAGCAGCTCGGCCTTTAACACCGGGGAGCTGTTTTTT.